This T cell receptor beta chain appears in the sequencing data of a study of blood T cell repertoires in COVID-19. The CDR3 runs to 14 residues. Trimming left V 4 bases short and J 1 base short, with 11 bases between. The germline V gene encodes CDR1 SGDLS and CDR2 YYNGEE. With respect to this clone: Other DNA sequences of this sample code for an identical CDR3.

Libraries were prepared by immunoSEQ multiplex PCR; TCRdb keeps only in-frame clonotypes and omits some of them. The table shows 200,000 to 250,000 clones, with approximately 78% occurring only once. This sequence joins TRBV9 and TRBJ2-5; D is uncertain. The receptor's source is a woman aged 70 to 79 with COVID-19, enrolled during active disease. The material sequenced was peripheral blood. The CDR3, as DNA: TGTGCCAGCAGCCCAGGCCAGCTCCAAGAGACCCAGTACTTC. It yields the protein CASSPGQLQETQYF.